A few counts support the clone carrying this T cell receptor (beta chain). The entry originates in a study of blood T cells in healthy people across ages. The CDR3 has 15 residues. The V and J ends lost 5 bases and 7 bases respectively, with 20 bases between them. Germline assignment: CDR1 SNHLY and CDR2 FYNNEI. The use of a sample-barcoded 5' primer and a J-beta primer mix characterized a second PCR of roughly 7 to 11 cycles. TCRdb ran MiXCR on the 5' RACE reads and lists one entry per CDR3 protein. Seen here are more than 500,000 distinct CDR3 sequences, approximately 26% observed once, and the top ten hold 3% to 4%. The sample also formed part of further work on T cells of mothers and their children.

Sequenced sample: blood. The sequence derives from a boy between 2 and 10 years old in good health. This chain uses TRBV2 with TRBJ2-5; D is perhaps TRBD1 (5 bases). The CDR3 sequence: CASSHPDNRGGTQYF. DNA for the CDR3: TGTGCCAGCAGTCATCCTGACAATAGGGGTGGGACCCAGTACTTC.